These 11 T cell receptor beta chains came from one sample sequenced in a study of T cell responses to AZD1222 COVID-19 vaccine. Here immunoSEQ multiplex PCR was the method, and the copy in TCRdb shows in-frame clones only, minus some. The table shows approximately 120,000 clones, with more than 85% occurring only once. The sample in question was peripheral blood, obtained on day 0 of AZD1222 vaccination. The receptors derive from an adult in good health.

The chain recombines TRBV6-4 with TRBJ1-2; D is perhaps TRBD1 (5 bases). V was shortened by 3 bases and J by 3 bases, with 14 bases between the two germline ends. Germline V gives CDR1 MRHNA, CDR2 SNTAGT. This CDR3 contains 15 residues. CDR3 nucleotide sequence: TGTGCCAGCAGTGAAGGCCAGGGCGGCCACTATGGCTACACCTTC. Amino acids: CASSEGQGGHYGYTF.

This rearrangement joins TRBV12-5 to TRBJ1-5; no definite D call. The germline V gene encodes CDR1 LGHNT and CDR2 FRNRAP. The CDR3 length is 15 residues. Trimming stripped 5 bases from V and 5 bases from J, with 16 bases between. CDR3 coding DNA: TGTGCTAGTGGTCAAACCGGGCCTGGCGATCAGCCCCAGCATTTT. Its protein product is CASGQTGPGDQPQHF.

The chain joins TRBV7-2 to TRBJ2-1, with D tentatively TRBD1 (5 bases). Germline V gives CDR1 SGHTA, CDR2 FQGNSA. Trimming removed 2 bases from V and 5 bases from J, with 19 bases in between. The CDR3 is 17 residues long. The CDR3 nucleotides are TGTGCCAGCAGCTTAAGTCAGGGCTATTCTTCGGACAATGAGCAGTTCTTC. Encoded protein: CASSLSQGYSSDNEQFF.

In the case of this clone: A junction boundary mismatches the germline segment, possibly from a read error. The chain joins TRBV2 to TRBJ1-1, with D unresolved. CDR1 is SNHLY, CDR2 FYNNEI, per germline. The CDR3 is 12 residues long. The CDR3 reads CATSRLDTEAFF. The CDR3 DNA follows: TGTGCCACCAGTCGCTTGGACACTGAAGCTTTCTTT.

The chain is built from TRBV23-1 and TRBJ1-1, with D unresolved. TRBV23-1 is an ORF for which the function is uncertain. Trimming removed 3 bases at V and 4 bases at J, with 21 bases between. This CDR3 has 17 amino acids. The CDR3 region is CASSHRPSRRRATEAFF. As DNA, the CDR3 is TGCGCCAGCAGTCACCGTCCCTCGCGGAGACGGGCCACTGAAGCTTTCTTT.

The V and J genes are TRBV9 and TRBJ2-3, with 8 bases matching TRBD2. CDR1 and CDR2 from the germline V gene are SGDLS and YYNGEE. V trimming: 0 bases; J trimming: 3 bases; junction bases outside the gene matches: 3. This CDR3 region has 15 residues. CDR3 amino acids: CASSVDGGATDTQYF. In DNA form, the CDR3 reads TGTGCCAGCAGCGTAGACGGGGGGGCAACAGATACGCAGTATTTT.

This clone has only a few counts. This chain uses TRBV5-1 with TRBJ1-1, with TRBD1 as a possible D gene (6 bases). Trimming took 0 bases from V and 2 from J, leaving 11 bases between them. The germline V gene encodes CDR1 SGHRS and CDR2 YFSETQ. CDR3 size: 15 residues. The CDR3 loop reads CASSLDAGANTEAFF. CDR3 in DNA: TGCGCCAGCAGCTTGGATGCAGGGGCAAACACTGAAGCTTTCTTT.

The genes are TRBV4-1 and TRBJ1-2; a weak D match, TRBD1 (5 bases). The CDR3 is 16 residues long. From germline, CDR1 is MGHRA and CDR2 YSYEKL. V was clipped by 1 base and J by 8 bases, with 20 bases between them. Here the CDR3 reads CASSQVGWSGLRGYTF. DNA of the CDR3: TGCGCCAGCAGCCAAGTAGGTTGGTCAGGGCTCCGGGGCTACACCTTC.

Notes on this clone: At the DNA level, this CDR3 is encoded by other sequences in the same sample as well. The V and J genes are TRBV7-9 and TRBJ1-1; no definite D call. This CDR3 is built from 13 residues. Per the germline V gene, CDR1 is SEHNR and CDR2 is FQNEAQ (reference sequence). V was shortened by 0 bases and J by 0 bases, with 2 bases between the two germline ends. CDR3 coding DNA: TGTGCCAGCAGCTTAGCCATGAACACTGAAGCTTTCTTT. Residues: CASSLAMNTEAFF.

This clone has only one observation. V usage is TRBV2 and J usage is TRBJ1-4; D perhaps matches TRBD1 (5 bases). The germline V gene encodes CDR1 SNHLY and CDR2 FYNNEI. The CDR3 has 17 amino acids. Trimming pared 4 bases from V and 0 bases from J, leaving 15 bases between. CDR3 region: CASSAPIDSATNEKLFF. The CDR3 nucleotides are TGTGCCAGCAGTGCTCCGATAGACAGTGCAACTAATGAAAAACTGTTTTTT.

CDR3 protein: CAWSPGRGPYYGYTF. The CDR3 DNA reads as TGTGCCTGGTCCCCGGGCAGGGGGCCTTACTATGGCTACACCTTC. The chain is built from TRBV30 and TRBJ1-2, with 8 bases aligning to TRBD1. The ends lost 5 bases at V and 3 bases at J; junction bases unmatched: 11. There are 15 residues in the CDR3. The germline V gene encodes CDR1 GTSNPN and CDR2 SVGIG (reference sequence).